Given below is one T cell receptor beta chain in context. The method was immunoSEQ multiplex PCR; TCRdb's version includes in-frame clones alone and lacks a portion of them. The table includes 300,000 or so clones, about 89% detected once. Germline CDR1 SGHKS, CDR2 YYEKEE (reference sequence). The CDR3 has 18 residues. Germline trimming cut 4 bases from V and 3 bases from J; bases unmatched to any gene: 17. This sample stems from a study of blood T cell repertoires in COVID-19. Sequencing used peripheral blood. This chain uses TRBV5-5 with TRBJ2-7, with 9 positions matching TRBD2. The receptor's source is a woman aged 45-65 years who had recovered from COVID-19. The CDR3 DNA reads as TGTGCCAGCAGCACCAATCCTCGGGCGGGGGGGCCCCTCTACGAGCAGTACTTC. This gives the protein CASSTNPRAGGPLYEQYF.